This T cell receptor (beta chain) stems from a study of vaccination and CD4 T cells after COVID-19. V was cut by 1 base and J by 7 bases, with 16 bases left in between. The CDR3 has 15 amino acids. Germline loops: CDR1 SGHTA, CDR2 FQGNSA. This clonotype was recorded only once. Its specificity is not known. With the Oncomine TCR Beta short-read assay, DNA from cultured CD4+ T cells was sequenced. TCRdb called the PCR reads again in MiXCR, with one record for every CDR3 protein. Of around 12,000 distinct CDR3 sequences in the sample, 35% to 50% are singletons; the top ten hold under 20%. Regarding treatment: roughly nine-day PBMC culture with coronavirus spike peptide pools or control peptides (ViraFEST assay).

V usage is TRBV7-2 and J usage is TRBJ1-2; a weak D match, TRBD1 (6 bases). This clonotype was sampled from a human donor with COVID-19. Sequencing used cultured CD4+ T cells from blood. In DNA, the CDR3 is TGTGCCAGCAGCTTAGTGCGGGACGGGGGGCTTGGCTACACCTTC. Translated: CASSLVRDGGLGYTF.